This T cell receptor beta chain was recorded in a study of blood T cell repertoires in COVID-19. Study-wide context: T cells, B-cell-depleted T cells, or PBMCs supplied cDNA or gDNA.

V lost 5 bases and J lost 2; bases outside the gene matches: 12. CDR1 and CDR2 from the germline V gene are SGHTA and FQGNSA. The CDR3 length is 17 residues. Patients of the Seattle cohort, enrolled during active infection, were followed longitudinally. As handled by the study authors: Amplification of reference gene primers was used by the study to estimate nucleated cell counts. Data came from immunoSEQ multiplex PCR; TCRdb stores just in-frame clones and leaves some out. The DNA gave D and trimming, while V, J and clone size come from that table. The sample holds around 150,000 clones, about 88% seen once.

The sequence came from a human donor with COVID-19, enrolled during active disease. The donor label of this sample is uncertain. Material for sequencing was peripheral blood. The V call is TRBV7-2, the J call TRBJ2-3; 8 nucleotides match TRBD2. The CDR3 spells CASSARGIAGITDTQYF. The CDR3 nucleotides read TGTGCCAGCAGCGCGCGGGGGATAGCGGGGATCACAGATACGCAGTATTTT.